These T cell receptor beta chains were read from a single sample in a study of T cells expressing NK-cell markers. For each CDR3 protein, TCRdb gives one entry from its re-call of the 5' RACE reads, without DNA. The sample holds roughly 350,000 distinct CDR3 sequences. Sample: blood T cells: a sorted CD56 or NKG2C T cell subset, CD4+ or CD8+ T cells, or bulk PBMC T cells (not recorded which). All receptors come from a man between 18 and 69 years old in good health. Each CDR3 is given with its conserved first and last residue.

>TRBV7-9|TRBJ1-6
CASSLQAVDNSPLHF
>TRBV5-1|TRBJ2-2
CASSLSGRDGELFF
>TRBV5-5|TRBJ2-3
CASRNFLGQTYTDTQYF
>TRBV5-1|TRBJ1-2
CASSPSIEGSGYTF
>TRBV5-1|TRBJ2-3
CASSSEGLAGAVLSTDTQYF
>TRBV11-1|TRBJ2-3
CASSLRRDPSADTQYF
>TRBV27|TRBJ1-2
CASSFWAGGLNYGYTF
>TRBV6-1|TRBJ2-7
CASTHKGDFYEQYF
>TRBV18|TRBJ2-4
CASSPRGVDKNIQYF
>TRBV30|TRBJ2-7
CAWSPGTATYEQYF
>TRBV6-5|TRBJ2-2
CASSYTPQNTGELFF
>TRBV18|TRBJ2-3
CASSLQGISTDTQYF
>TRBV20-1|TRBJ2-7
CSARGHRGISEQYF
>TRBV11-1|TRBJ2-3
CASTPGGPSTDTQYF
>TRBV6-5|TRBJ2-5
CASSYSSASGGTQEAQYF
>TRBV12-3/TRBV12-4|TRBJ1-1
CASNTGTPPEAFF
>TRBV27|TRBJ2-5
CASSFRGVGRETQYF
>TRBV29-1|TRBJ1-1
CSPSRQGLNTEAFF
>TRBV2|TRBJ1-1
CASKYRKMNTEAFF
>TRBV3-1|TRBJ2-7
CASSQGTDIREGEQYF
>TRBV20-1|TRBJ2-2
CSAPLQGSTGELFF
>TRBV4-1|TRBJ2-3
CASSQSGVGATDTQYF
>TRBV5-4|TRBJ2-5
CASSLPSAQETQYF
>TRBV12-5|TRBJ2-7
CASGLVLGGSYEQYF
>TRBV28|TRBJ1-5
CASSIPRGGVPQHF
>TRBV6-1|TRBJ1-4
CASSKDRGDEKLFF
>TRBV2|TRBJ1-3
CASSLFSGPNSGNTIYF
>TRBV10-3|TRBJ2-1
CAISRGQEQFF